This entry lists 11 T cell receptor beta chains sequenced from one sample in a study of blood T cell repertoires in COVID-19. Method: immunoSEQ multiplex PCR; TCRdb's copy keeps in-frame clones and lacks some. The sample contains fewer than 250,000 clones, around 90% of which appear only once. The specimen was PBMCs or T cells enriched from blood (not recorded which). Receptor source: a woman between 25 and 40 years old with acute COVID-19.

This clone appeared a few times. The rearrangement uses TRBV3-1 (or the pseudogene TRBV3-2) and TRBJ2-7, with 10 nucleotides matching TRBD2. Trimming at V came to 2 bases and at J to 2 bases, leaving 3 bases not matched to a gene. CDR1 is LGHDT, CDR2 YNNKEL, per germline (reference sequence). CDR3 length: 15 residues. DNA of the CDR3: TGTGCCAGCAGCCAACTAGCGGGGGAAGCCTACGAGCAGTACTTC. Its translation is CASSQLAGEAYEQYF.

This rearrangement joins TRBV27 to TRBJ2-1; TRBD2 matches 10 bases. From germline, CDR1 is MNHEY and CDR2 SMNVEV (reference sequence). The J segment lost 2 bases and the V segment lost 4 bases, leaving 5 bases of the junction unmatched. The CDR3 is 16 residues long. CDR3 region: CASSSERGGPYNEQFF. CDR3 nucleotide sequence: TGTGCCAGCAGTTCCGAGCGGGGGGGCCCCTACAATGAGCAGTTCTTC.

CDR3 nucleotide sequence: TGTGCCAGTAGTATAGAATTTGGGAACAGGGGGCTAAACTATGGCTACACCTTC. Protein: CASSIEFGNRGLNYGYTF. The chain carries TRBV19 and TRBJ1-2; 9 nucleotides align to TRBD1. The V and J ends lost 0 bases and 2 bases, in that order; junction bases with no gene match: 10. The CDR3 runs 18 residues. Germline V lookup: CDR1 LNHDA, CDR2 SQIVND (reference sequence). The complete variable domain, with remaining parts taken from reference TRBV19 and TRBJ1-2, reads DGGITQSPKYLFRKEGQNVTLSCEQNLNHDAMYWYRQDPGQGLRLIYYSQIVNDFQKGDIAEGYSVSREKKESFPLTVTSAQKNPTAFYLCASSIEFGNRGLNYGYTFGSGTRLTVV.

The rearrangement joins TRBV27 to TRBJ2-5; 11 positions match TRBD2. The CDR3 runs to 15 residues. The germline V gene has CDR1 MNHEY and CDR2 SMNVEV (reference sequence). After removal of 5 bases from V and 5 bases from J, the junction contained 7 bases not matched to a gene. CDR3 sequence: CASSLSGGAGETQYF. CDR3 bases: TGTGCCAGCAGTCTTAGCGGGGGGGCCGGGGAGACCCAGTACTTC.

This clone appeared a single time. In DNA form, the CDR3 reads TGTGCCAGCAGCCCCGGGACAGGGGGCCTCACTGAAGCTTTCTTT. Translated, it gives CASSPGTGGLTEAFF. The chain employs TRBV11-2 and TRBJ1-1, with 12 bases aligning to TRBD1. V lost 5 bases to trimming and J lost 4 bases; unmatched junction nucleotides: 5. Per germline, CDR1 SGHAT and CDR2 FQNNGV. The CDR3 spans 15 residues.

V is TRBV19 and J is TRBJ2-2, with TRBD1 matching over 8 bases. Germline V gene lookup returns CDR1 LNHDA and CDR2 SQIVND (reference sequence). This CDR3 has 14 amino acids. Trimming took 7 bases from V and 5 from J; bases not matched to a gene: 6. CDR3: CASNPTGATGELFF. The CDR3 coding sequence is TGTGCCAGTAACCCGACAGGGGCAACCGGGGAGCTGTTTTTT.

Concerning this clone: At one boundary the junction diverges from the germline segment, which might be a read error. The chain uses TRBV10-3 and TRBJ1-4; possibly TRBD1 for D (6 bases). Germline-derived CDR1 and CDR2 are ENHRY and SYGVKD. The CDR3 is 13 residues long. CDR3 DNA: TGTGCCATCAGTACAGGGTTGGATGAAAAACTGCTTTTT. It is translated as CAISTGLDEKLLF.

The chain carries TRBV5-4 and TRBJ1-1; D possibly corresponds to TRBD1 (5 bases). The CDR3 is 16 residues long. Per the germline V gene, CDR1 is SGHNT and CDR2 is YYREEE (reference sequence). The V gene lost 1 base and the J gene lost 5 bases, with 18 bases spanning the gap. CDR3 in DNA: TGTGCCAGCAGCTTGTACCAGGGAAACGGTGTTACTGAAGCTTTCTTT. As protein: CASSLYQGNGVTEAFF.

J is TRBJ1-2 and V is TRBV13, with 12 bases fitting TRBD1. The CDR3 has 16 residues. CDR1 is PRHDT and CDR2 is FYEKMQ in the germline V gene (reference sequence). Losses at the gene ends were 6 bases for V and 7 bases for J; bases not matched to a gene: 12. The CDR3 here is CASSILGGQGAGGYTF. CDR3 in DNA: TGTGCCAGCAGTATTCTAGGGGGACAGGGGGCAGGTGGCTACACCTTC. Together with reference TRBV13 and TRBJ1-2, the CDR3 gives the full variable domain: AAGVIQSPRHLIKEKRETATLKCYPIPRHDTVYWYQQGPGQDPQFLISFYEKMQSDKGSIPDRFSAQQFSDYHSELNMSSLELGDSALYFCASSILGGQGAGGYTFGSGTRLTVV.

This chain connects TRBV10-3 to TRBJ2-1, with 12 bases fitting TRBD2. The CDR3 is 13 amino acids. The germline V gene encodes CDR1 ENHRY and CDR2 SYGVKD. The DNA for the CDR3 is TGTGGCGCACGGGCTAGCGGGGGGGATGAGCAGTTCTTC. Translated, it gives CGARASGGDEQFF.

The V and J genes are TRBV6-5 and TRBJ1-4; D might be TRBD1 (6 bases). CDR1 and CDR2 (germline): MNHEY, SVGAGI. The CDR3 extends over 12 amino acids. The V end was cut by 8 bases, the J end by 8 bases, with 12 bases between. Here the CDR3 reads CASGTRGEKLFF. In DNA form, the CDR3 reads TGTGCCAGCGGGACACGAGGGGAAAAACTGTTTTTT.